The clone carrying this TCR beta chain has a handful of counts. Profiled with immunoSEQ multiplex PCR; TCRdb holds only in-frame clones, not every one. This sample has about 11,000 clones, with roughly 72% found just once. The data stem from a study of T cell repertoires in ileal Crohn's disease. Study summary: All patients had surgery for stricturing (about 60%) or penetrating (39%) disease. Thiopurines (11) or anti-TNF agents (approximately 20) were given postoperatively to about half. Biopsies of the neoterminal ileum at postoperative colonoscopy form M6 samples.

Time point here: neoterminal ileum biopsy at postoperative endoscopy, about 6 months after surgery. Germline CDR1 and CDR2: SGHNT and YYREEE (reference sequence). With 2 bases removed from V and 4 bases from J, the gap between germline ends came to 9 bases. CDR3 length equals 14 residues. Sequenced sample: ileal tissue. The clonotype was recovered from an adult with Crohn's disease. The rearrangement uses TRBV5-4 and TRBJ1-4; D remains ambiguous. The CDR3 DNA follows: TGTGCCAGCAGCTTCGATCGCAGTAATGAAAAACTGTTTTTT. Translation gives CASSFDRSNEKLFF. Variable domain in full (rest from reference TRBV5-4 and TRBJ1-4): ETGVTQSPTHLIKTRGQQVTLRCSSQSGHNTVSWYQQALGQGPQFIFQYYREEENGRGNFPPRFSGLQFPNYSSELNVNALELDDSALYLCASSFDRSNEKLFFGSGTQLSVL.